The clone carrying this T cell receptor (beta chain) was picked up a small number of times. The data belong to a study of T cells after yellow fever vaccination. Using its own MiXCR run on the 5' RACE reads, TCRdb lists one record per CDR3 protein. Of 80,000 to 100,000 distinct CDR3 sequences in the sample, under 7% were seen once. The TCR originated in a man younger than 35 who received the YFV17D yellow fever vaccine. Sample: CD8+ T cells sorted from PBMCs, taken 10 days after the yellow fever booster vaccination.

CDR3 DNA: TGTGCCATCAGTGGGGGAACTTACGAGCAGTACTTC. As protein: CAISGGTYEQYF. The genes are TRBV10-3 and TRBJ2-7; D is uncertain. Germline CDR1 ENHRY, CDR2 SYGVKD. V was cut by 4 bases and J by 4 bases, with 8 bases left in between. The CDR3 is made up of 12 amino acids.